This TCR beta chain was captured by sequencing in a study of cytomegalovirus exposure and HLA in healthy donors. Both 60 Vbeta primers and 13 Jbeta primers went into the PCR. Profiled with immunoSEQ multiplex PCR; TCRdb holds only in-frame clones, not every one. Among some 120,000 clones listed, around 70% were seen once. The germline V gene has CDR1 SGHAT and CDR2 FQNNGV. After removal of 0 bases from V and 6 bases from J, the junction contained 7 bases not matched to a gene. The CDR3 spans 16 residues. This clone occurred a few times. The chain combines TRBV11-2 with TRBJ2-1, with TRBD2 identical over 8 bases. The material sequenced was PBMCs. The TCR was taken from a man aged 30-40 years in good health and CMV-seropositive. The chain's CDR3 is CASSLDPGGPRNEQFF. CDR3 DNA sequence: TGTGCCAGCAGCTTAGATCCGGGAGGGCCTCGCAATGAGCAGTTCTTC.